These T cell receptor beta chains were read from a single sample in a study of regulatory and conventional T cells in RAG deficiency. Measured with immunoSEQ multiplex PCR; TCRdb has only the in-frame clones, and not every one. This repertoire shows approximately 21,000 clones, around 96% found once; its top ten account for about 1.2%. This sample also belongs to another study, concerning regulatory T cells.

Input material: CD25- CD4+ T cells sorted from blood. These receptors came from a human donor in good health. CDR3s include the opening cysteine and the closing phenylalanine or tryptophan. A D gene is named only where the DNA matches it firmly. Not all rows give a size; the values are once, few, many and, for expanded clones, a class.

>TRBD1|.|TRBJ1-6|TRBV10-3
CAISGQGNNSPLHF
TGTGCCATCAGTGGACAGGGGAATAATTCACCCCTCCACTTT
>TRBD1|.|TRBJ1-2|TRBV5-4
CASSGGTATGGYTF
TGTGCCAGCAGCGGGGGGACAGCTACGGGTGGCTACACCTTC
>.|.|TRBJ2-5|TRBV13
CASSLATGRGGQETQYF
TGTGCCAGCAGCTTAGCTACGGGGAGGGGGGGCCAAGAGACCCAGTACTTC
>TRBD1|.|TRBJ1-1|TRBV10-3
CAISDQQGVNTEAFF
TGTGCCATCAGTGACCAACAGGGGGTGAACACTGAAGCTTTCTTT
>TRBD2|.|TRBJ2-2|TRBV6-1
CASSEVAGGKNTGELFF
TGTGCCAGCAGTGAAGTAGCGGGGGGGAAGAACACCGGGGAGCTGTTTTTT
>.|once|TRBJ1-4|TRBV9
CASSVSSQASEKLFF
TGTGCCAGCAGCGTAAGTTCGCAGGCCTCTGAAAAACTGTTTTTT
>.|.|TRBJ2-3|TRBV9
CASSVMTSADTQYF
TGTGCCAGCAGCGTCATGACAAGTGCAGATACGCAGTATTTT
>.|.|TRBJ2-7|TRBV5-6
CASSLESHEQYF
TGTGCCAGCAGCTTGGAAAGCCACGAGCAGTACTTC
>TRBD2|.|TRBJ2-5|TRBV7-9
CASSPGGVGKTQYF
TGTGCCAGCAGCCCGGGAGGGGTCGGCAAGACCCAGTACTTC
>TRBD2|.|TRBJ2-7|TRBV27
CASSLTSGPYEQYF
TGTGCCAGCAGTCTGACTAGCGGGCCCTACGAGCAGTACTTC
>TRBD1|.|TRBJ1-2|TRBV5-1
CASSWGTGGTSVYGYTF
TGCGCCAGCAGCTGGGGGACAGGGGGCACATCGGTTTATGGCTACACCTTC
>.|.|TRBJ2-7|TRBV21-1
CASSRRCKTGEQYF
TGTGCCAGCAGCAGGCGGTGCAAAACGGGGGAGCAGTACTTC
>.|.|TRBJ1-1|TRBV18
CASSPAWQGGEAFF
TGTGCCAGCTCACCAGCTTGGCAGGGAGGTGAAGCTTTCTTT
>TRBD1|.|TRBJ1-2|TRBV28
CASRSSGGADGYTF
TGTGCCAGCAGGTCATCAGGGGGCGCGGATGGCTACACCTTC
>.|.|TRBJ1-5|TRBV20-1
CSAGDPGAQHF
TGCAGTGCTGGAGACCCGGGGGCCCAGCATTTT
>TRBD1|.|TRBJ2-3|TRBV27
CASSGTGDFDTQYF
TGTGCCAGCAGTGGGACAGGGGATTTTGATACGCAGTATTTT
>.|once|TRBJ1-6|TRBV25-1
CASSPDRGYHSPLHF
TGTGCCAGCAGCCCTGACAGAGGCTATCATTCCCCCCTCCACTTT
>.|once|TRBJ1-3|TRBV2
CASRATGVSPGNTIYF
TGTGCCAGCAGGGCGACGGGGGTAAGCCCTGGAAACACCATATATTTT
>.|.|TRBJ1-6|TRBV15
CATSRLGDVSYNSPLHF
TGTGCCACCAGCAGGCTTGGAGATGTATCCTATAATTCCCCCCTCCACTTT
>TRBD1|.|TRBJ1-5|TRBV19
CASRPGQGRQPQHF
TGTGCCAGTAGGCCAGGACAGGGGAGGCAGCCCCAGCATTTT
>.|.|TRBJ2-2|TRBV19
CASRTVLTGELFF
TGTGCCAGTAGAACGGTCCTCACCGGGGAGCTGTTTTTT
>.|.|TRBJ2-1|TRBV9
CASHPWGGQSDEQFF
TGTGCCAGTCATCCGTGGGGGGGGCAGTCGGATGAGCAGTTCTTC
>.|.|TRBJ1-2|TRBV6-5
CASSYDTNYGYTF
TGTGCCAGCAGTTACGACACTAACTATGGCTACACCTTC
>.|.|TRBJ1-2|TRBV19
CASSRRGNRSYTF
TGTGCCAGTAGTAGGCGGGGGAATAGAAGCTACACCTTC
>TRBD1|.|TRBJ2-5|TRBV7-2
CASSLGTGRETQYF
TGTGCCAGCAGCTTAGGGACAGGGAGGGAGACCCAGTACTTC